This TCR beta chain was recovered during a study of early T cells in non-severe SARS-CoV-2 infection. Turning to the study itself: The chains were unpaired, and the sequenced material was bulk RNA from unsorted whole blood. Study observations and caveats: VDJdb matching favored anti-spike CD8 responses, missing private and CD4 specificities.

From germline, CDR1 is KGHDR and CDR2 SFDVKD. Trimming took 4 bases from V and 1 from J, leaving 11 bases between them. The CDR3 has 15 amino acids. This clonotype was counted between two and nine times. The antigen remains undetermined. The protocol attached unique molecular identifiers to individual cDNA molecules. TCRdb ran MiXCR on the 5' RACE reads and lists one entry per CDR3 protein. The sample records about 54,000 distinct CDR3 sequences, around 6.6% being singletons. The chain uses TRBV24-1 and TRBJ2-3, with D possibly being TRBD1 (6 bases). The clonotype was recovered from an adult who was a healthcare worker with PCR-confirmed SARS-CoV-2 infection or an uninfected control (not recorded which). The source material was whole blood, sampled at baseline. CDR3 in DNA: TGTGCCACCAGTGACCCTCGACAGGGCACAGATACGCAGTATTTT. It encodes CATSDPRQGTDTQYF.